Listed here are 3 T cell receptor beta chains from one sample, sequenced in a study of blood T cell repertoires in COVID-19. This table comes from immunoSEQ multiplex PCR, and its TCRdb copy is limited to in-frame clones, with some not included. The table shows 90,000 to 100,000 clones, with about 89% occurring only once. The specimen was peripheral blood. The origin of the receptors is a man between 60 and 75 years old with COVID-19, enrolled during active disease.

The chain is built from TRBV7-9 and TRBJ2-7, with a possible D match to TRBD1 (5 bases). The germline V gene has CDR1 SEHNR and CDR2 FQNEAQ (reference sequence). Trimming cost V 2 bases and J 1 base, with 12 bases left between them. The CDR3 is made up of 15 amino acids. Written as DNA, the CDR3 is TGTGCCAGCAGCTTATCAGGGTCTGATTCCTACGAGCAGTACTTC. Translating it yields CASSLSGSDSYEQYF.

The rearrangement uses TRBV18 and TRBJ2-3; 7 bases match TRBD1. V shed 0 bases and J 2 bases; nucleotides not matched to a gene: 2. The germline V gene has CDR1 KGHSH and CDR2 LQKENI. The CDR3 totals 15 residues. The CDR3 spells CASSPPGQTTDTQYF. The CDR3 DNA reads as TGTGCCAGCTCACCACCGGGACAGACCACAGATACGCAGTATTTT.

The chain couples TRBV3-1 (or the pseudogene TRBV3-2) to TRBJ2-1; 8 bases fit TRBD2. Germline values: CDR1 LGHDT, CDR2 YNNKEL (reference sequence). The CDR3 has 15 amino acids. V lost 2 bases and J lost 8; bases outside the gene matches: 8. DNA of the CDR3: TGTGCCAGCAGCCAACGAGGCGGGAGGAGGGATGAGCAGTTCTTC. This gives the protein CASSQRGGRRDEQFF.